These 23 T cell receptor beta chains share one sample of origin, sequenced in a study of blood T cell repertoires in COVID-19. Only in-frame clones appear in the TCRdb table, and some are missing; sequencing was by immunoSEQ multiplex PCR. The sample holds roughly 120,000 clones, more than 75% seen once. Material for sequencing was peripheral blood. The origin of the receptors is a man aged 65 to 85 with acute or convalescent COVID-19.

The chain employs TRBV28 and TRBJ1-1; no clear D. Deletions cut 2 bases from V and 2 bases from J, with 6 bases between. The CDR3 is made up of 13 amino acids. Germline lookup yields CDR1 MDHEN and CDR2 SYDVKM. The CDR3 DNA is TGTGCCAGCAGTTTACCCGGTAACACTGAAGCTTTCTTT. Protein: CASSLPGNTEAFF.

This clone has a single count. The V gene is TRBV7-2, the J gene TRBJ2-3, with D perhaps TRBD2 (7 bases). The V end lost 8 bases, the J end lost 3 bases, and 21 bases lay between the germline ends. Germline loops: CDR1 SGHTA, CDR2 FQGNSA. This CDR3 has 16 amino acids. The CDR3 bases are TGTGCCAGCGGGCAGGTAGGGGGGGAAATTACAGATACGCAGTATTTT. Translation gives CASGQVGGEITDTQYF.

The chain is built from TRBV6-4 and TRBJ1-2; D might be TRBD1 (6 bases). The CDR3 has 14 residues. Germline assignment: CDR1 MRHNA and CDR2 SNTAGT. Between the trimmed V and J ends, which lost 5 bases and 2 bases, there was a span of 12 bases. CDR3 in DNA: TGTGCCAGCAGTCCAACAGGGACGAACTATGGCTACACCTTC. It encodes CASSPTGTNYGYTF.

V is TRBV14 and J is TRBJ2-3, with D perhaps TRBD2 (6 bases). V was shortened by 4 bases and J by 4 bases, with 15 bases between the two germline ends. CDR3 length: 15 amino acids. Per germline, CDR1 SGHDN and CDR2 FVKESK. CDR3 region: CASSPPGSGADTQYF. The CDR3, as DNA: TGTGCCAGCAGCCCTCCCGGGAGTGGGGCAGATACGCAGTATTTT.

The chain links TRBV5-1 to TRBJ2-2; a possible D gene is TRBD1 (5 bases). The V end lost 6 bases, the J end lost 3 bases, and 9 bases lay between the germline ends. Germline V lookup: CDR1 SGHRS, CDR2 YFSETQ. The CDR3 extends over 13 amino acids. The CDR3 loop is CASTQGDTGELFF. CDR3 sequence (DNA): TGCGCCAGCACCCAAGGGGACACCGGGGAGCTGTTTTTT.

The chain has TRBV5-1 and TRBJ2-7; possible D gene TRBD1, 5 bases. CDR1 is SGHRS, CDR2 YFSETQ, per germline. V dropped 3 bases and J dropped 7 bases, with 14 bases sitting between them. The CDR3 has 13 amino acids. The CDR3 reads CASSSDAKGEQYF. CDR3 nucleotides: TGCGCCAGCAGCTCAGACGCGAAGGGGGAGCAGTACTTC.

This rearrangement joins TRBV5-1 to TRBJ2-4; D is possibly TRBD2 (6 bases). The length of the CDR3 is 19 residues. V lost 4 bases, J lost 0 bases, and 23 bases lay in between. Germline-derived CDR1 and CDR2 are SGHRS and YFSETQ. The DNA for the CDR3 is TGCGCCAGCAGCCCCGGGGGAGACTATCCCAGCATAGCCAAAAACATTCAGTACTTC. Its translation is CASSPGGDYPSIAKNIQYF.

The chain uses TRBV13 and TRBJ2-2; 8 bases map to TRBD1. Germline assignment: CDR1 PRHDT and CDR2 FYEKMQ (reference sequence). The V and J ends lost 5 bases and 4 bases, in that order; junction bases with no gene match: 6. The CDR3 sequence is 15 residues long. The CDR3 DNA reads TGTGCCAGCAGCCCCCAGGGGGCGCTCACCGGGGAGCTGTTTTTT. Translation gives CASSPQGALTGELFF. Variable domain in full (rest from reference TRBV13 and TRBJ2-2): AAGVIQSPRHLIKEKRETATLKCYPIPRHDTVYWYQQGPGQDPQFLISFYEKMQSDKGSIPDRFSAQQFSDYHSELNMSSLELGDSALYFCASSPQGALTGELFFGEGSRLTVL.

This rearrangement joins TRBV11-1 to TRBJ2-5; D remains ambiguous. From germline, CDR1 is SGHAT and CDR2 FQDESV (reference sequence). Trimming stripped 1 base from V and 2 bases from J, with 5 bases between. There are 13 residues in the CDR3. The CDR3 nucleotides read TGTGCCAGCAGCTTAGATCCACAAGAGACCCAGTACTTC. Amino acids: CASSLDPQETQYF.

This clone showed up just a few times. The chain has TRBV6-6 and TRBJ2-7; 12 bases are a match to TRBD2. Germline V gene lookup returns CDR1 MNHNY and CDR2 SVGAGI (reference sequence). This CDR3 has 15 residues. V lost 6 bases to trimming and J lost 4 bases; unmatched junction nucleotides: 7. The CDR3: CASRPGLAGSYEQYF. In DNA form, the CDR3 reads TGTGCCAGCAGACCCGGACTAGCGGGATCTTACGAGCAGTACTTC.

The rearrangement links TRBV12-3 or TRBV12-4 to TRBJ2-7; 7 nucleotides agree with TRBD1. V trimming: 5 bases; J trimming: 6 bases; junction bases outside the gene matches: 4. This CDR3 contains 12 residues. The CDR3 loop is CASSTSGGEQYF. In DNA form, the CDR3 reads TGTGCCAGCAGTACATCAGGGGGCGAGCAGTACTTC.

The chain combines TRBV19 with TRBJ2-3, with TRBD1 as a possible D gene (6 bases). This CDR3 spans 15 amino acids. Germline assignment: CDR1 LNHDA and CDR2 SQIVND (reference sequence). Between the trimmed V and J ends, which lost 4 bases and 0 bases, there was a span of 11 bases. CDR3 loop: CASSTGQPSTDTQYF. The CDR3 nucleotides read TGTGCCAGTAGTACCGGACAGCCTAGCACAGATACGCAGTATTTT.

This chain's CDR3 is CASSPTNPGSNTGELFF. CDR3 sequence (DNA): TGTGCCAGCTCACCAACAAACCCAGGGTCGAACACCGGGGAGCTGTTTTTT. The chain has TRBV18 and TRBJ2-2; D perhaps matches TRBD1 (5 bases). The CDR3 has 17 amino acids. CDR1 is KGHSH and CDR2 is LQKENI in the germline V gene. V was clipped by 2 bases and J by 0 bases, with 13 bases between them.

The chain has TRBV10-3 and TRBJ1-1, with 7 nucleotides matching TRBD1. V trimming: 6 bases; J trimming: 1 base; junction bases outside the gene matches: 5. CDR1 and CDR2 (germline): ENHRY, SYGVKD. This CDR3 contains 14 residues. The CDR3 DNA sequence: TGTGCCATCAGACAGGGGCAATCGAACACTGAAGCTTTCTTT. Translating it yields CAIRQGQSNTEAFF.

The chain uses TRBV6-6 and TRBJ1-1; D perhaps matches TRBD1 (6 bases). Trimming left V 7 bases short and J 1 base short, with 13 bases between. The germline V gene has CDR1 MNHNY and CDR2 SVGAGI (reference sequence). The CDR3 totals 14 residues. The CDR3 sequence: CASKSGQTNTEAFF. CDR3 nucleotide sequence: TGTGCCAGCAAGTCCGGACAGACGAACACTGAAGCTTTCTTT.

The gene calls are TRBV27 and TRBJ2-3; 9 nucleotides align to TRBD2. This CDR3 contains 16 residues. The trim removed 6 bases at V and 2 bases at J, leaving 9 bases unmatched. Germline CDR1 and CDR2: MNHEY and SMNVEV (reference sequence). In DNA, the CDR3 is TGTGCCAGCAGAGACTTTAGCGGGGGACTCACAGATACGCAGTATTTT. Translation gives CASRDFSGGLTDTQYF.

This chain connects TRBV6-5 to TRBJ2-5, with a weak D call TRBD2 (7 bases). V was shortened by 8 bases and J by 4 bases, with 14 bases between the two germline ends. The germline V gene has CDR1 MNHEY and CDR2 SVGAGI. The CDR3 is made up of 13 amino acids. The CDR3 here is CASVGGAGETQYF. The CDR3, as DNA: TGTGCCAGCGTAGGGGGGGCAGGAGAGACCCAGTACTTC.

The count of this clone is one. The V call is TRBV7-3, the J call TRBJ2-3; TRBD2 agrees at 8 bases. The ends lost 5 bases at V and 2 bases at J; junction bases unmatched: 6. Germline-derived CDR1 and CDR2 are SGHTA and FQGTGA. This CDR3 comprises 15 residues. CDR3 loop: CASSPGGALTDTQYF. DNA for the CDR3: TGTGCCAGCAGCCCCGGGGGGGCCCTCACAGATACGCAGTATTTT.

The rearrangement uses TRBV28 and TRBJ1-1, with 8 bases fitting TRBD1. J gave up 3 bases and V 4 bases, and 7 bases lay outside the gene matches. The CDR3 is 15 residues long. The germline CDR1 and CDR2 sequences are MDHEN and SYDVKM. CDR3 DNA: TGTGCCAGCAGTTCCCAGGGGGCGGGGTACACTGAAGCTTTCTTT. Residues: CASSSQGAGYTEAFF.

This chain connects TRBV5-6 to TRBJ1-5, with D perhaps TRBD1 (6 bases). Germline CDR1 SGHDT, CDR2 YYEEEE. Trimming pared 0 bases from V and 5 bases from J, leaving 12 bases between. This CDR3 region has 15 residues. CDR3 loop: CASSLAGGFHQPQHF. The CDR3 DNA is TGTGCCAGCAGCTTGGCGGGGGGCTTTCATCAGCCCCAGCATTTT.

The chain joins TRBV29-1 to TRBJ2-5; D gene unclear. The CDR3 has 11 amino acids. Germline V gene lookup returns CDR1 SQVTM and CDR2 ANQGSEA. Trimming pared 2 bases from V and 5 bases from J, leaving 6 bases between. Written as DNA, the CDR3 is TGCAGCGTTGAAATTATCGAGACCCAGTACTTC. Its translation: CSVEIIETQYF.

The table lists this clone with a count of one. The chain is built from TRBV2 and TRBJ1-6; TRBD1 agrees at 9 bases. Looked up from germline, CDR1 is SNHLY and CDR2 is FYNNEI. The junction had 4 bases not matched to a gene; V was cut back by 4 bases and J by 6 bases. The CDR3 consists of 15 residues. The CDR3 DNA reads TGTGCCAGCAGTGTATGGACAGGGGTTAATTCACCCCTCCACTTT. This translates into CASSVWTGVNSPLHF.

This chain uses TRBV28 with TRBJ1-5, with D possibly TRBD1 on 5 matching bases. V lost 5 bases and J lost 2, with 13 bases in between. Germline V lookup: CDR1 MDHEN, CDR2 SYDVKM. The CDR3 has 15 amino acids. CDR3 DNA: TGTGCCAGCAGTCCCCAGGGTCCGCGCAATCAGCCCCAGCATTTT. Amino acid sequence: CASSPQGPRNQPQHF.